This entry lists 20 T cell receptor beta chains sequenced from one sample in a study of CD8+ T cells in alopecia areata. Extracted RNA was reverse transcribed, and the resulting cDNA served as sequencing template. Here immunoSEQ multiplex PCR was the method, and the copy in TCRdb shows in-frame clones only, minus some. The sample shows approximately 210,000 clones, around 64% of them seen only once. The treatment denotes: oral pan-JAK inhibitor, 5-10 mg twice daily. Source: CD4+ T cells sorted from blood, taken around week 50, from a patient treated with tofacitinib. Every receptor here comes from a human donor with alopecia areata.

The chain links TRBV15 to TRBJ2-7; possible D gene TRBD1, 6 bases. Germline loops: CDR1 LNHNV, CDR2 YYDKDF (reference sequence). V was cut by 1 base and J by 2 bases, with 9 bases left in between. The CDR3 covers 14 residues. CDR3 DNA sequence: TGTGCCACCAGCAGAGGACAGGAACCCTACGAGCAGTACTTC. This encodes CATSRGQEPYEQYF.

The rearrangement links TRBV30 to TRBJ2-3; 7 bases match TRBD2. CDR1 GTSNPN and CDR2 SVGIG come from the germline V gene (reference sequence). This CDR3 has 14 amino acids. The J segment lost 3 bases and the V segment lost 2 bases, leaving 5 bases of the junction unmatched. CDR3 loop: CAWSSRGVTDTQYF. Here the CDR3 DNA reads TGTGCCTGGAGTTCCCGGGGGGTAACAGATACGCAGTATTTT.

The CDR3 protein is CASSLHSEKLFF. DNA of the CDR3: TGTGCCAGCAGCTTACATAGTGAAAAACTGTTTTTT. The V and J genes are TRBV11-2 and TRBJ1-4, with D unclear. The germline V and J ends were trimmed by 2 bases and 7 bases, with 5 bases remaining between them. The V gene's germline CDR1 is SGHAT and CDR2 FQNNGV. The CDR3 length is 12 residues.

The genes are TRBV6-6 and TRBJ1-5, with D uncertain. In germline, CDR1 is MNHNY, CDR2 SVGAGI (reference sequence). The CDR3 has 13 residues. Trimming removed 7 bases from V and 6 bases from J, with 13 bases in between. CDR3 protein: CASNLGVAQPQHF. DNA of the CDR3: TGTGCCAGCAACCTTGGAGTCGCTCAGCCCCAGCATTTT.

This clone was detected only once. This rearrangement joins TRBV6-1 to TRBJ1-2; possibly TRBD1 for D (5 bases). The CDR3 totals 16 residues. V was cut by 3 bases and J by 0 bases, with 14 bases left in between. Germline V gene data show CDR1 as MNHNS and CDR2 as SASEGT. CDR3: CASSDEGRTTNYGYTF. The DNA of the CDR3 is TGTGCCAGCAGTGATGAGGGACGGACAACTAACTATGGCTACACCTTC.

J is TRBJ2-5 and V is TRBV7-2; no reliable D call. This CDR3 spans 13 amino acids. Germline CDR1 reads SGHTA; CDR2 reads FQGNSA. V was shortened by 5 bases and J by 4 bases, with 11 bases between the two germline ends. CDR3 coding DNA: TGTGCCAGCAGCCTAGAAGCCAGAGAGACCCAGTACTTC. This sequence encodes CASSLEARETQYF.

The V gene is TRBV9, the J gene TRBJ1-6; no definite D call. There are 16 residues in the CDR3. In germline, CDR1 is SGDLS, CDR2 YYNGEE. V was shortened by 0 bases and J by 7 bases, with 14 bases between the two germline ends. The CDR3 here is CASSVDGRGRNSPLHF. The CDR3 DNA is TGTGCCAGCAGCGTAGATGGGAGAGGGAGGAATTCACCCCTCCACTTT.

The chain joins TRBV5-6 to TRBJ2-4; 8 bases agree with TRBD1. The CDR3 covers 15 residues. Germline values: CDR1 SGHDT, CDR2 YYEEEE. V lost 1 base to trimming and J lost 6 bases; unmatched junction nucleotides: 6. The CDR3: CASSLRGTGANIQYF. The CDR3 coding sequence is TGTGCCAGCAGCTTGAGGGGGACAGGCGCAAACATTCAGTACTTC.

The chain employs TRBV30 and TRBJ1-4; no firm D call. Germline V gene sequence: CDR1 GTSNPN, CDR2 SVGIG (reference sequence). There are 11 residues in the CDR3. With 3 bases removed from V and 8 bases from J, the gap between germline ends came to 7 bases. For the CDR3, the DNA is TGTGCCTGGAGGAATAGGGAAAAACTGTTTTTT. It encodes CAWRNREKLFF.

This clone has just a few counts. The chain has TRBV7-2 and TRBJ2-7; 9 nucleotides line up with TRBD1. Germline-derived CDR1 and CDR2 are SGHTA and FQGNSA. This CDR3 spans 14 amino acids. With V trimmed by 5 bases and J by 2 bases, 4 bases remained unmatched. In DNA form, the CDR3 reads TGTGCCAGCAGCGCCGGACAGGGGCCCTACGAGCAGTACTTC. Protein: CASSAGQGPYEQYF.

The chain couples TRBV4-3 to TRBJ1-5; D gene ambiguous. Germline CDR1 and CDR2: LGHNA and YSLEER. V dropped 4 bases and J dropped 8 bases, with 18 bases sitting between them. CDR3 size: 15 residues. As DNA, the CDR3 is TGCGCCAGCAGCCGCAACCTTGTGGGTTCGGAGCCCCAGCATTTT. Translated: CASSRNLVGSEPQHF.

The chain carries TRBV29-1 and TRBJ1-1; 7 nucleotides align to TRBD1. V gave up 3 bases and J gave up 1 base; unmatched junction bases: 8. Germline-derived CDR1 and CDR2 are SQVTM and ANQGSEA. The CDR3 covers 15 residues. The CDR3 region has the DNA TGCAGCGTTGACAGGACAGGTAGTAGGAACACTGAAGCTTTCTTT. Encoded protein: CSVDRTGSRNTEAFF.

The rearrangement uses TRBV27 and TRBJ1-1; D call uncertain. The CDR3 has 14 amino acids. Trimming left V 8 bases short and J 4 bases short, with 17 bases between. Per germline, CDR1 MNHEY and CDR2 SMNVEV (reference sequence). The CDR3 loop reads CASRIPGSTTEAFF. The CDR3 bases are TGTGCCAGCCGAATTCCAGGCTCCACCACTGAAGCTTTCTTT.

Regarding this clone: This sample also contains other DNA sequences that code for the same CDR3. The CDR3, as DNA: TGTGCCAGCTCACCGACAGGACCTAATCAGCCCCAGCATTTT. Translation gives CASSPTGPNQPQHF. The J gene is TRBJ1-5, the V gene TRBV18; a weak D match, TRBD1 (6 bases). The CDR3 has 14 residues. Looked up from germline, CDR1 is KGHSH and CDR2 is LQKENI. Trimming removed 3 bases at V and 4 bases at J, with 10 bases between.

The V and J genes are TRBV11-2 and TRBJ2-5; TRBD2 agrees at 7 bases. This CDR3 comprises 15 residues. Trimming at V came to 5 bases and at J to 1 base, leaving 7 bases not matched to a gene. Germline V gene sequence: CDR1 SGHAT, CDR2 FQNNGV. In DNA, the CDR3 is TGTGCCAGCAGCCTCGCCGGGACTATCCAAGAGACCCAGTACTTC. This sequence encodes CASSLAGTIQETQYF.

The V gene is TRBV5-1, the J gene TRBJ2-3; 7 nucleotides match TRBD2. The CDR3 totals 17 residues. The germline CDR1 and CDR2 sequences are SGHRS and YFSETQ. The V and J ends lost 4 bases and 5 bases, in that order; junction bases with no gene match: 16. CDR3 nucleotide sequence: TGCGCCAGCAGCGGCCCCTCCAGCGGGGTCTGGGTAGATACGCAGTATTTT. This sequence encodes CASSGPSSGVWVDTQYF. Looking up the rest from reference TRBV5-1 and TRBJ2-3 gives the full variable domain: KAGVTQTPRYLIKTRGQQVTLSCSPISGHRSVSWYQQTPGQGLQFLFEYFSETQRNKGNFPGRFSGRQFSNSRSEMNVSTLELGDSALYLCASSGPSSGVWVDTQYFGPGTRLTVL.

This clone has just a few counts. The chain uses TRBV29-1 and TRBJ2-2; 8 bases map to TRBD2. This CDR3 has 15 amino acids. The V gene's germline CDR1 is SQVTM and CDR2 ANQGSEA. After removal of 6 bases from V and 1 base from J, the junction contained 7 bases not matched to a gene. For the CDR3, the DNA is TGCAGCGTCCGCGTCAGCGGGGGGAACACCGGGGAGCTGTTTTTT. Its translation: CSVRVSGGNTGELFF.

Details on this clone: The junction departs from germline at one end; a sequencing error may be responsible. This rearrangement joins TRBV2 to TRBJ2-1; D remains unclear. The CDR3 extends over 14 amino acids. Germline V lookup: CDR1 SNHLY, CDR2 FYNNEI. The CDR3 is CASREGSWANEQFF. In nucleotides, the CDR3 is TGTGCCAGCAGGGAAGGGTCCTGGGCCAATGAGCAGTTCTTC.

The CDR3 region has the DNA TGTGCCAGCCGCGGGGCAGGGTTTAACTATGGCTACACCTTC. Translated, it gives CASRGAGFNYGYTF. V and J are TRBV27 and TRBJ1-2; maybe TRBD1 (5 bases). V was pared by 8 bases and J by 1 base, with 14 bases between. The CDR3 has 14 amino acids. Germline CDR1 is MNHEY and CDR2 is SMNVEV (reference sequence).

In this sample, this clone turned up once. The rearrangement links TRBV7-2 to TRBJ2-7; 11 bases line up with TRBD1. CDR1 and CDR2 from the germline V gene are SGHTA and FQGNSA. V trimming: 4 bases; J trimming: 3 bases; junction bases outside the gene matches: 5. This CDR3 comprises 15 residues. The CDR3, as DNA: TGTGCCAGCAGCTCCCCCGGGACAGGGGGCTACGAGCAGTACTTC. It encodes CASSSPGTGGYEQYF.